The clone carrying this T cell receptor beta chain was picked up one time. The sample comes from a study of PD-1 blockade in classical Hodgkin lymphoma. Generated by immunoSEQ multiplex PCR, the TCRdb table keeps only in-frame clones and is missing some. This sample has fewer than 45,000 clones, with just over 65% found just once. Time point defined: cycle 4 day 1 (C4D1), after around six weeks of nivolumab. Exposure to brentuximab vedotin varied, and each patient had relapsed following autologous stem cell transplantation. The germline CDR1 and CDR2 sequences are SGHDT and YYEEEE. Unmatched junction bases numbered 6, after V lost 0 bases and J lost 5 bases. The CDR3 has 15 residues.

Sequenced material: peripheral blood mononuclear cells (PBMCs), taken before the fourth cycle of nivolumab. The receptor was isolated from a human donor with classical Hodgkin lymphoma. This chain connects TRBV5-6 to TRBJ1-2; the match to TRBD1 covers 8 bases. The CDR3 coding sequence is TGTGCCAGCAGCTTGGCAGACAGGGGTGGGTATGGCTACACCTTC. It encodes CASSLADRGGYGYTF.